This TCR beta chain was sequenced for a study of blood T cell repertoires in COVID-19. On the study more broadly: The United States, Italy and Spain were the sources of the acute and convalescent COVID-19 samples. Sample material is recorded as cDNA or gDNA derived from T cells, B-cell-depleted T cells, or PBMCs.

Authors' analysis steps: For nucleated cells, counts were estimated from reference gene primer amplification. The method was immunoSEQ multiplex PCR; TCRdb's version includes in-frame clones alone and lacks a portion of them. That table is the source of V, J and clone size, and D and trimming were worked out from the DNA. The sample lists roughly 110,000 clones; over 65% were seen once. Enrolment of Seattle patients took place during active infection, and they were followed longitudinally. Germline values: CDR1 SGHVS, CDR2 FQNEAQ. V lost 2 bases and J lost 5; bases outside the gene matches: 8. CDR3 length equals 17 residues.

Sequenced sample: peripheral blood. The receptor comes from an elderly man with COVID-19, enrolled during active disease. The chain is built from TRBV7-8 and TRBJ2-1; 11 bases align to TRBD2. The CDR3 DNA reads as TGTGCCAGCAGCTTAATACCCGGGACTAGCGGTGACAATGAGCAGTTCTTC. Translating it yields CASSLIPGTSGDNEQFF.